Below are 19 T cell receptor beta chains sequenced from a single sample in a study of CD8 T cells in ankylosing spondylitis. General study findings and limits: What seemed typical of ankylosing spondylitis blood was a TCR beta motif built from several highly homologous variants.

MiXCR, applied by TCRdb to the 5' RACE reads, yields one record per CDR3 protein. The table lists roughly 700,000 distinct CDR3 sequences, roughly 20% of them singletons. Their antigens remain unidentified. Sequences were obtained from blood, either unsorted or a sorted T cell fraction (not recorded which). Receptors originate from a male donor with ankylosing spondylitis.

The chain employs TRBV4-2 and TRBJ2-2; 7 positions agree with TRBD2. V shed 3 bases, J shed 4 bases, and the junction held 5 bases outside the gene matches. Germline-derived CDR1 and CDR2 are LGHNA and YNFKEQ. This CDR3 spans 15 amino acids. In DNA form, the CDR3 reads TGTGCCAGCAGCCAGGGACTACTTAGCACCGGGGAGCTGTTTTTT. This encodes CASSQGLLSTGELFF.

This clonotype showed up just a few times. The rearrangement links TRBV5-1 to TRBJ2-1, with D uncertain. Trimming took 5 bases from V and 1 from J, leaving 16 bases between them. CDR1 SGHRS and CDR2 YFSETQ come from the germline V gene. This CDR3 has 16 residues. CDR3 sequence: CASRASILVSYNEQFF. The DNA of the CDR3 is TGCGCCAGCAGAGCCTCCATCCTAGTGTCCTACAATGAGCAGTTCTTC.

This clonotype has at least ten counts. This chain links TRBV20-1 with TRBJ2-1; 8 bases align to TRBD2. Germline CDR1 and CDR2: DFQATT and SNEGSKA (reference sequence). The CDR3 extends over 12 amino acids. V gave up 0 bases and J gave up 15 bases; unmatched junction bases: 7. DNA of the CDR3: TGCAGTGCTAGAGAGACGGGACTAGTGCTGTTCTTC. Amino acids: CSARETGLVLFF.

This chain links TRBV4-2 with TRBJ2-5; D is perhaps TRBD1 (5 bases). Trimming shortened V by 4 bases and J by 5 bases, and 17 bases separated the two germline ends. CDR3 length: 15 amino acids. CDR1 LGHNA and CDR2 YNFKEQ come from the germline V gene. The CDR3 DNA reads as TGTGCCAGCAGCCCCCGAGGTGGGGCTGACGAGACCCAGTACTTC. As protein: CASSPRGGADETQYF.

This clonotype has only a few counts. The rearrangement links TRBV5-1 to TRBJ2-7, with 7 bases fitting TRBD2. The V segment lost 0 bases and the J segment 7 bases; nucleotides outside the gene matches: 10. Germline CDR1 reads SGHRS; CDR2 reads YFSETQ. The CDR3 covers 15 residues. DNA for the CDR3: TGCGCCAGCAGCTTGGCCGAGGGGACTATTGGGGAGCAGTACTTC. This translates into CASSLAEGTIGEQYF.

This clonotype was seen only a few times. The V call is TRBV5-1, the J call TRBJ2-3; TRBD1 matches at 9 bases. Germline V gene lookup returns CDR1 SGHRS and CDR2 YFSETQ. The length of the CDR3 is 16 residues. J lost 5 bases, V lost 0 bases, and 7 bases had no gene match. DNA for the CDR3: TGCGCCAGCAGCTTGGGACAGGGGGGTTCTAGAGATACGCAGTATTTT. Encoded protein: CASSLGQGGSRDTQYF.

V and J are TRBV28 and TRBJ2-3, with 11 bases identical to TRBD2. J was trimmed by 1 base and V by 4 bases; bases with no gene match: 10. Germline CDR1 reads MDHEN; CDR2 reads SYDVKM. The CDR3 contains 18 residues. CDR3 in DNA: TGTGCCAGCAGTTACCCCGGACTAGCGGGCCCGCGCACAGATACGCAGTATTTT. Its translation is CASSYPGLAGPRTDTQYF.

This chain connects TRBV14 to TRBJ2-5; D is undetermined. V gave up 4 bases and J gave up 0 bases, with 12 bases separating them. Germline loops: CDR1 SGHDN, CDR2 FVKESK. The CDR3 loop spans 15 amino acids. In DNA form, the CDR3 reads TGTGCCAGCAGCCGAGGCACTCAGTACCAAGAGACCCAGTACTTC. Amino acid sequence: CASSRGTQYQETQYF. Variable domain in full (rest from reference TRBV14 and TRBJ2-5): EAGVTQFPSHSVIEKGQTVTLRCDPISGHDNLYWYRRVMGKEIKFLLHFVKESKQDESGMPNNRFLAERTGGTYSTLKVQPAELEDSGVYFCASSRGTQYQETQYFGPGTRLLVL.

This chain's CDR3 is CASSYVVLAEVYNEQFF. CDR3 DNA sequence: TGTGCCAGCAGTTACGTGGTGCTAGCGGAGGTATACAATGAGCAGTTCTTC. This chain uses TRBV6-2 or TRBV6-3 with TRBJ2-1; 7 positions match TRBD2. After removal of 2 bases from V and 4 bases from J, the junction contained 11 bases not matched to a gene. The CDR3 sequence is 17 residues long. CDR1 is MNHEY and CDR2 is SVGEGT in the germline V gene.

This clonotype was seen many times. J is TRBJ2-1 and V is TRBV28; maybe TRBD1 (7 bases). Per germline, CDR1 MDHEN and CDR2 SYDVKM. This CDR3 is 16 amino acids long. V lost 6 bases and J lost 2, with 17 bases in between. CDR3 nucleotide sequence: TGTGCCAGCAGCATGGAGGGGGCGCTCCCCTACAATGAGCAGTTCTTC. This translates into CASSMEGALPYNEQFF. Based on the CDR3 plus reference TRBV28 and TRBJ2-1, the full variable domain is DVKVTQSSRYLVKRTGEKVFLECVQDMDHENMFWYRQDPGLGLRLIYFSYDVKMKEKGDIPEGYSVSREKKERFSLILESASTNQTSMYLCASSMEGALPYNEQFFGPGTRLTVL.

This clonotype was seen many times. This chain connects TRBV12-3 or TRBV12-4 to TRBJ1-4; possibly TRBD1 for D (5 bases). The CDR3 sequence is 16 residues long. The V end lost 6 bases, the J end lost 0 bases, and 14 bases lay between the germline ends. As DNA, the CDR3 is TGTGCCAGCAGACTAATCAGGGCCGCAACTAATGAAAAACTGTTTTTT. Its translation is CASRLIRAATNEKLFF.

This clonotype appeared a few times. This chain uses TRBV20-1 with TRBJ1-2, with D maybe TRBD1 (5 bases). The CDR3 totals 14 residues. V lost 6 bases and J 6 bases, leaving 20 bases between the germline ends. Germline CDR1 DFQATT, CDR2 SNEGSKA (reference sequence). The CDR3 is CSARIGARIDGYTF. The CDR3 coding sequence is TGCAGTGCGCGGATAGGGGCGAGGATCGATGGCTACACCTTC.

In its sample, this clonotype was seen many times. The chain employs TRBV7-9 and TRBJ2-2; D is ambiguous. V was clipped by 5 bases and J by 0 bases, with 10 bases between them. The CDR3 totals 15 residues. Germline assignment: CDR1 SEHNR and CDR2 FQNEAQ (reference sequence). DNA for the CDR3: TGTGCCAGCAGCCAAAACTACCCGAACACCGGGGAGCTGTTTTTT. Amino acid sequence: CASSQNYPNTGELFF.

This clonotype has just a few counts. The V and J genes are TRBV10-1 and TRBJ2-1; TRBD1 matches 7 bases. The junction had 8 bases not matched to a gene; V was cut back by 6 bases and J by 3 bases. The CDR3 is 15 residues long. CDR1 and CDR2 (germline): WNHNN, SYGVQD (reference sequence). CDR3 DNA sequence: TGCGCCAGCAGCCAGACAGGGTCCCACTACAATGAGCAGTTCTTC. Amino acids: CASSQTGSHYNEQFF.

V is TRBV9 and J is TRBJ1-1, with D perhaps TRBD1 (5 bases). The CDR3 loop spans 13 amino acids. Germline V gives CDR1 SGDLS, CDR2 YYNGEE. V was trimmed by 3 bases and J by 5 bases, leaving 11 bases between them. The CDR3 DNA sequence: TGTGCCAGCAGCGAAACATGGGGGACTGAAGCTTTCTTT. Protein product: CASSETWGTEAFF. Drawing the rest from reference TRBV9 and TRBJ1-1, the complete variable domain is DSGVTQTPKHLITATGQRVTLRCSPRSGDLSVYWYQQSLDQGLQFLIQYYNGEERAKGNILERFSAQQFPDLHSELNLSSLELGDSALYFCASSETWGTEAFFGQGTRLTVV.

This clonotype was recorded many times. The V gene is TRBV5-1, the J gene TRBJ2-5; D remains unclear. CDR1 is SGHRS, CDR2 YFSETQ, per germline. This CDR3 region has 12 residues. Trimming removed 4 bases from V and 0 bases from J, with 4 bases in between. CDR3 region: CASSRNQETQYF. CDR3 coding DNA: TGCGCCAGCAGCAGAAACCAAGAGACCCAGTACTTC.

The chain carries TRBV9 and TRBJ1-1; a possible D gene is TRBD1 (5 bases). The CDR3 consists of 13 residues. Germline lookup yields CDR1 SGDLS and CDR2 YYNGEE. Trimming removed 3 bases at V and 5 bases at J, with 11 bases between. The CDR3 nucleotides are TGTGCCAGCAGCGCATTCGGACAAACTGAAGCTTTCTTT. Protein sequence: CASSAFGQTEAFF.

The chain links TRBV6-2 or TRBV6-3 to TRBJ2-1; the D gene is possibly TRBD2 (5 bases). V shed 2 bases and J shed 9 bases, with 8 bases lying between them. The CDR3 runs to 12 residues. Germline CDR1 reads MNHEY; CDR2 reads SVGEGT. This chain's CDR3 is CASSYPGIEQFF. The CDR3 DNA reads as TGTGCCAGCAGTTACCCGGGAATTGAGCAGTTCTTC.

This clonotype was counted between two and nine times. The CDR3 region is CASSVGLADNEQFF. For the CDR3, the DNA is TGTGCCAGCAGCGTGGGACTAGCGGACAATGAGCAGTTCTTC. The chain uses TRBV11-3 and TRBJ2-1, with 11 bases that match TRBD2. The V segment lost 5 bases and the J segment 5 bases; nucleotides outside the gene matches: 2. This CDR3 region has 14 residues. From germline, CDR1 is SGHNT and CDR2 YENEEA. Filled out from reference TRBV11-3 and TRBJ2-1, the complete variable domain reads EAGVVQSPRYKIIEKKQPVAFWCNPISGHNTLYWYLQNLGQGPELLIRYENEEAVDDSQLPKDRFSAERLKGVDSTLKIQPAELGDSAVYLCASSVGLADNEQFFGPGTRLTVL.